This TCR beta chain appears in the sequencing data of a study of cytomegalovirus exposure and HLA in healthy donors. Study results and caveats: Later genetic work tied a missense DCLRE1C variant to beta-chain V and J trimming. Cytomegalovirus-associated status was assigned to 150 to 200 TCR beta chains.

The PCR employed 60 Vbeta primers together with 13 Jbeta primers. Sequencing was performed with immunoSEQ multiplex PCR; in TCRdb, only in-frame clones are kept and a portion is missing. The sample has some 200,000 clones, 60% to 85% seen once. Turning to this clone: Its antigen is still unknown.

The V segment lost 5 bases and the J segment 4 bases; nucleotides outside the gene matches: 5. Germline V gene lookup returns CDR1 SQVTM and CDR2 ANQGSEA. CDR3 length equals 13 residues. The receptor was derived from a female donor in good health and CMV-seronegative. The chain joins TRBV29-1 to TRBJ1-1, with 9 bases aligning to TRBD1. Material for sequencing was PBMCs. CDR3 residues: CSVTTGGGTEAFF. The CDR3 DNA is TGCAGCGTTACGACAGGGGGGGGCACTGAAGCTTTCTTT.